The clone carrying this T cell receptor (beta chain) was counted between two and nine times. Its antigen is not identified. From RNA transcripts, TCR beta CDR3 regions were amplified. An initial round of RT-PCR targeting the TCR CDR3 relied on the HTBI primer set. TCRdb independently ran MiXCR on the multiplex PCR reads; one entry per CDR3 protein. The sample has about 270,000 distinct CDR3 sequences; 13% to 15% are singletons. This entry belongs to a study of T cells in Graves' hyperthyroidism and ophthalmopathy. Study results and limitations: The model foresaw ophthalmopathy a median roughly 6 months prior to onset.

Germline V lookup: CDR1 DFQATT, CDR2 SNEGSKA (reference sequence). V lost 6 bases and J 4 bases, leaving 15 bases between the germline ends. CDR3 length: 14 amino acids. Specimen: blood. The chain links TRBV20-1 to TRBJ2-2, with D perhaps TRBD1 (8 bases). The receptor's source is a woman aged 50 to 60 with Graves' hyperthyroidism that later progressed to Graves' ophthalmopathy. CDR3 sequence (DNA): TGCAGTGCCCTCCACAGGGGGGGCACCGGGGAGCTGTTTTTT. Protein sequence: CSALHRGGTGELFF.